This T cell receptor (beta chain) came from a study of blood T cell repertoires in COVID-19. Overall study: The samples span acute and convalescent COVID-19 from the United States, Italy and Spain. PBMCs, B-cell-depleted T cells, or T cells provided the cDNA or gDNA that made up the material.

This CDR3 comprises 13 residues. With 7 bases clipped from V and 6 bases from J, the junction kept 4 bases outside the gene matches. The germline CDR1 and CDR2 sequences are MDHEN and SYDVKM. Per the original data handling: Reference gene primer amplification yielded estimated nucleated cell counts. TCRdb keeps only in-frame clones here, not all; method: immunoSEQ multiplex PCR. That table gives V, J and clone size, and the DNA gave D and trimming. This table holds about 97,000 clones, about 90% found once. This sequence originates from a woman aged 25-40 years with acute or convalescent COVID-19. The sample taken for sequencing was peripheral blood. The chain couples TRBV28 to TRBJ2-3; the match to TRBD2 covers 10 bases. The DNA for the CDR3 is TGTGCCAGCAAAGCGGGGGGGCCGGATACGCAGTATTTT. Protein product: CASKAGGPDTQYF.